A selection of T cell receptor beta chains follows, all from one sample in a study of T cell clonotyping in hematopoietic cell transplantation. This table comes from immunoSEQ multiplex PCR, and its TCRdb copy is limited to in-frame clones, with some not included. The sample carries fewer than 5,000 clones, less than 95% recorded once. The sequenced sample was peripheral blood mononuclear cells. The receptors were sampled from a man aged 40-55 years in good health. Some clones in this sample may be carry-over from other donors' samples. CDR3s include the opening cysteine and the closing phenylalanine or tryptophan. The order of the fields is D gene, V gene, J gene, clone size, CDR3 DNA, CDR3 protein. D genes are given only for firm matches. Clone size is not always given. Where it is, it says once, few, many or a class for expanded clones.

TRBD2	TRBV25-1	TRBJ2-2	NA	TGTGCCAGCAGCCACCGGACTAGCGGGAGGGAGGGGGAGCTGTTTTTT	CASSHRTSGREGELFF
NA	TRBV5-6	TRBJ2-2	NA	TGTGCCAGCAGCTTGGCTGCAGGGACCGGGGAGCTGTTTTTT	CASSLAAGTGELFF
TRBD1	TRBV5-1	TRBJ2-7	NA	TGCGCCAGCAGCTTTCGGACAGGGGCCTACGAGCAGTACTTC	CASSFRTGAYEQYF
TRBD2	TRBV15	TRBJ2-3	NA	TGTGCCACCAGCAGGCCTAGCGGGCGAGATACGCAGTATTTT	CATSRPSGRDTQYF
NA	TRBV19	TRBJ1-5	NA	TGTGCCAGTAGTATATACGGGTACCCTCAGCCCCAGCATTTT	CASSIYGYPQPQHF
TRBD1	TRBV5-6	TRBJ1-2	NA	TGTGCCAGCAGCTTGGTAGAACAGGGGGCAGGTATTGGCTACACCTTC	CASSLVEQGAGIGYTF
NA	TRBV10-2	TRBJ2-7	NA	TGCGCCAGCACGGACAAGAGCTCCTACGAGCAGTACTTC	CASTDKSSYEQYF
NA	TRBV5-6	TRBJ2-1	NA	TGTGCCAGCAGCCCTCTAGCCGTAACCCTTTACAATGAGCAGTTCTTC	CASSPLAVTLYNEQFF
TRBD1	TRBV29-1	TRBJ1-2	large	TGCAGCGTTATTCCCGACAGGGTTGATGGCTACACCTTC	CSVIPDRVDGYTF
TRBD2	TRBV14	TRBJ2-1	NA	TGTGCCAGCAGCCAACTAGGACTAGCGGGGCCAAGCTCCTACAATGAGCAGTTCTTC	CASSQLGLAGPSSYNEQFF
NA	TRBV12-2	TRBJ1-5	NA	TGTGCAAGTCGCGAGACAGGGTTTTTTGGCAATCAGCCCCAGCATTTT	CASRETGFFGNQPQHF
TRBD2	TRBV5-1	TRBJ2-7	NA	TGCGCCAGCAGCTTGGGCGGTTCCACGGGGGGGTCCTACGAGCAGTACTTC	CASSLGGSTGGSYEQYF
NA	TRBV4-3	TRBJ2-7	NA	TGCGCCAGCAGCCACTTTGAAAGGGACGAGCAGTACTTC	CASSHFERDEQYF
TRBD1	TRBV13	TRBJ1-5	NA	TGTGCCAGCAGCCACAGGGGAGGGCAGCCCCAGCATTTT	CASSHRGGQPQHF
NA	TRBV18	TRBJ1-2	NA	TGTGCCAGCTCAGAGGGAAGAGACTATGGCTACACCTTC	CASSEGRDYGYTF
NA	TRBV5-1	TRBJ1-1	NA	TGCGCCAGCAGCTTGGTTTCGGCAGGCGGCAAAGCTTTCTTT	CASSLVSAGGKAFF
NA	TRBV5-1	TRBJ1-2	NA	TGCGCCAGCAGCCGGGCGGGGACTAACTATGGCTACACCTTC	CASSRAGTNYGYTF
NA	TRBV5-1	TRBJ2-5	NA	TGCGCCAGCAGCTTGGGTCGGGGGTCCTTAAGGGAAGAGACCCAGTACTTC	CASSLGRGSLREETQYF
TRBD2	TRBV7-2	TRBJ2-2	NA	TGTGCCAGCACCCGGCGGGGCGGGGGAGGAACCGGGGAGCTGTTTTTT	CASTRRGGGGTGELFF
NA	TRBV7-2	TRBJ2-7	NA	TGTGCCAGCAGCCCCCCGGGACAACCCTACGAGCAGTACTTC	CASSPPGQPYEQYF
NA	TRBV21-1	TRBJ2-7	NA	TGTGCCAGCAGCAAAGAGTCAGGGGGCCTCCCTCCTGGGTACGAGCAGTACTTC	CASSKESGGLPPGYEQYF
NA	TRBV5-6	TRBJ1-2	NA	TGTGCCAGCAGCTTGTTCCGGGGTCCCCTTGGGGGCTACACCTTC	CASSLFRGPLGGYTF
NA	TRBV11-3	TRBJ2-7	NA	TGTGCCAGCAGTTCCCCAGGGGAAGGGTACGAGCAGTACTTC	CASSSPGEGYEQYF
TRBD2	TRBV5-1	TRBJ2-2	NA	TGCGCCAGCAGCTTGTCGCCTAGCGGGGGGGCCTCCGGGGAGCTGTTTTTT	CASSLSPSGGASGELFF
NA	TRBV5-1	TRBJ2-1	NA	TGCGCCAGCAGCTTGGTCGGGCTAACTAACAATGAGCAGTTCTTC	CASSLVGLTNNEQFF
NA	TRBV19	TRBJ2-3	NA	TGTGCCAGTAGATCCCTTCACGGGAGAGTAACAGATACGCAGTATTTT	CASRSLHGRVTDTQYF
NA	TRBV5-1	TRBJ1-2	NA	TGCGCCAGCAGCTTCTCGGCAGCCGAAGGTGGCTACACCTTC	CASSFSAAEGGYTF
TRBD1	TRBV19	TRBJ1-1	NA	TGTGCCAGTAGTCCCGGGGGGGGACAGGGGGAAGCTTTCTTT	CASSPGGGQGEAFF
NA	TRBV7-6	TRBJ2-1	few	TGTGCCAGCAGCTTAGCGCTTGCTGGAGAGCTCGATGAGCAGTTCTTC	CASSLALAGELDEQFF
NA	TRBV20-1	TRBJ1-1	NA	TGCAGCGGCCTGAGACGGACTGAAGCTTTCTTT	CSGLRRTEAFF
TRBD1	TRBV9	TRBJ1-4	NA	TGTGCCAGCAGCGTAGGTGGGACAGATAATGAAAAACTGTTTTTT	CASSVGGTDNEKLFF
NA	TRBV2	TRBJ1-2	NA	TGTGCCAGCAGTGAATTATTGGGAGGCTATGGCTACACCTTC	CASSELLGGYGYTF
NA	TRBV18	TRBJ2-7	NA	TGTGCCAGCTCAGCGGGGACGGGGCACTACGAGCAGTACTTC	CASSAGTGHYEQYF